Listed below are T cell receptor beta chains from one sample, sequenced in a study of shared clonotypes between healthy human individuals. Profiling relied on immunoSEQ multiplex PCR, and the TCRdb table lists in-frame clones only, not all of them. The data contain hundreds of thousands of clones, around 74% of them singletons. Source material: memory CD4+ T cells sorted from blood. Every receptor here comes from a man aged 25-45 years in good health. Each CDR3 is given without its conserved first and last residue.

CDR3 protein: ASRHGPFYEQY
V gene: TRBV28
J gene: TRBJ2-7

CDR3 protein: ASKAGGRNQPQH
V gene: TRBV28
J gene: TRBJ1-5

CDR3 protein: ASSEALWQMNTEAF
V gene: TRBV6-1
J gene: TRBJ1-1

CDR3 protein: ASSFSRNYGYT
V gene: TRBV5-1
J gene: TRBJ1-2

CDR3 protein: AISGGQLYNEQF
V gene: TRBV10-3
J gene: TRBJ2-1

CDR3 protein: ASSPGGQGETQY
V gene: TRBV5-1
J gene: TRBJ2-5

CDR3 protein: ASSLLSAASSYNEQF
V gene: TRBV5-4
J gene: TRBJ2-1

CDR3 protein: ASSGGVDSYEQY
V gene: TRBV6-1
J gene: TRBJ2-7

CDR3 protein: ASSYVVNTEAF
V gene: TRBV6-5
J gene: TRBJ1-1

CDR3 protein: ASSINWGMNTEAF
V gene: TRBV19
J gene: TRBJ1-1

CDR3 protein: ASSFLAQGNEKLF
V gene: TRBV12-1
J gene: TRBJ1-4

CDR3 protein: ASSNSGLNTGELF
V gene: TRBV19
J gene: TRBJ2-2

CDR3 protein: ASSPRTDNQPQH
V gene: TRBV5-1
J gene: TRBJ1-5

CDR3 protein: ASSPGGNNQPQH
V gene: TRBV28
J gene: TRBJ1-5